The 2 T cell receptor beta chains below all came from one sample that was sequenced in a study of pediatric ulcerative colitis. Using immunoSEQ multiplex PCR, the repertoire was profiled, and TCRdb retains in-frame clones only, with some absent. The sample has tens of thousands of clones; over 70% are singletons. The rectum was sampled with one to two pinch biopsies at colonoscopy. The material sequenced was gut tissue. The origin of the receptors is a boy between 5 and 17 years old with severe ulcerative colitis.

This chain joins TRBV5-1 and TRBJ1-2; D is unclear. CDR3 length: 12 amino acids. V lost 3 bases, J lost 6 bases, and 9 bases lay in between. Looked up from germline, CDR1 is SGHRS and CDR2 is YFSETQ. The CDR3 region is CASSWDGDGYTF. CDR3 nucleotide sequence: TGCGCCAGCAGCTGGGATGGAGATGGCTACACCTTC.

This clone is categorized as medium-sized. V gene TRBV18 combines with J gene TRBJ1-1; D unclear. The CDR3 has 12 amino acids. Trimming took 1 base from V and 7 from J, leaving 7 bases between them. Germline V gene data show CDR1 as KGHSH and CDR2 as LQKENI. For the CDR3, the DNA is TGTGCCAGCTCACCACAGATGGATGAAGCTTTCTTT. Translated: CASSPQMDEAFF.